This is a list of T cell receptor beta chains from one sample in a study of blood T cells in healthy people across ages. TCRdb used MiXCR to reprocess the 5' RACE reads, holding one entry per CDR3 protein. This sample has under 2,000,000 distinct CDR3 sequences, with around 48% found just once. What was sequenced was blood. Source of these receptors: a woman between 35 and 50 years old in good health. Each CDR3 is given with its conserved first and last residue. D genes are given only for firm matches. Rows may omit the clone size; those that give it use once, few, many or a size class.

v_call	j_call	clone_size	d_call	cdr3_nt	cdr3_aa
TRBV20-1	TRBJ1-3	-	-	TGCAGTGCCCTGGTCTCTGGAAACACCATATATTTT	CSALVSGNTIYF
TRBV29-1	TRBJ2-7	few	TRBD1	TGCAGCGTTGGGGTACACACAGGGGGCCTTAGTTACGAGCAGTACTTC	CSVGVHTGGLSYEQYF
TRBV5-6	TRBJ1-6	-	-	TGTGCCAGCAGCTCCTGGAGGGGCAGCCAAAGCGATAATTCACCCCTCCACTTT	CASSSWRGSQSDNSPLHF
TRBV29-1	TRBJ2-3	few	-	TGCAGCTTAGACGATGGGACAGATACGCAGTATTTT	CSLDDGTDTQYF
TRBV4-2	TRBJ2-7	-	TRBD1	TGTGCCAGCAGCCAAGAGGACAGGGACCACTCCTACGAGCAGTACTTC	CASSQEDRDHSYEQYF
TRBV20-1	TRBJ2-7	-	-	TGCAGTGCCCACGGGGGCTCCTCCTACGAGCAGTACTTC	CSAHGGSSYEQYF
TRBV6-6	TRBJ2-5	few	-	TGTGCCAGCAGCTTCCCACACAGTCAAGAGACCCAGTACTTC	CASSFPHSQETQYF
TRBV7-9	TRBJ2-5	-	TRBD1	TGTGCCAGCAGCCAGACGACAGGGAGCAGAGAGACCCAGTACTTC	CASSQTTGSRETQYF
TRBV10-3	TRBJ2-3	few	TRBD2	TGTGCCTCGACTAGCGGGGTAGCAGATACGCAGTATTTT	CASTSGVADTQYF
TRBV7-3	TRBJ2-1	-	TRBD2	TGTGCCAGCAGCTCCCAAGGGGCGGGAGCCTACAATGAGCAGTTCTTC	CASSSQGAGAYNEQFF
TRBV28	TRBJ2-1	-	-	TGTGCCAGCAGTGTACAACAGGGTGCCTACAATGAGCAGTTCTTC	CASSVQQGAYNEQFF
TRBV29-1	TRBJ2-5	few	-	TGCAGCGTTGTCAGGCACTTCCAAGAGACCCAGTACTTC	CSVVRHFQETQYF
TRBV29-1	TRBJ2-1	-	TRBD1	TGCAGCCCACGAGCCCGCAGGGGGCAATACAATGAGCAGTTCTTC	CSPRARRGQYNEQFF
TRBV7-8	TRBJ1-2	-	-	TGTGCCATCGATGGCTACACCTTC	CAIDGYTF
TRBV20-1	TRBJ1-2	once	TRBD1	TGCAGTGCTAGAAAGACCAAGGGACAGGGGGCGGACTATGGCTACACCTTC	CSARKTKGQGADYGYTF
TRBV4-3	TRBJ2-1	few	-	TGCGCCAGCAGCCAAGCTCTGAGTGGCACCTACAATGAGCAGTTCTTC	CASSQALSGTYNEQFF
TRBV20-1	TRBJ2-7	-	-	TGCAGTGCTAGGAGGGACTCCTACTACGAGCAGTACTTC	CSARRDSYYEQYF
TRBV6-2/TRBV6-3	TRBJ2-7	-	TRBD2	TGTGCCAGCAGTTACTACGGGACTAGCGGGCCTTACGAGCAGTACTTC	CASSYYGTSGPYEQYF
TRBV5-1	TRBJ1-6	-	-	TGCGCCAGCAGCTTGGGACAGGTGACCTCACCCCTCCACTTT	CASSLGQVTSPLHF
TRBV6-2/TRBV6-3	TRBJ1-2	few	TRBD1	TGTGCCAGCAGTTATCATCGACAGGGCGTGGACTATGGCTACACCTTC	CASSYHRQGVDYGYTF
TRBV27	TRBJ1-2	-	TRBD1	TGTGCCAGCCGGGGACAGGGTGCGAAGTTGGGCTATGGCTACACCTTC	CASRGQGAKLGYGYTF
TRBV12-3/TRBV12-4	TRBJ2-6	many	-	TGTGCCAGCAGTTTTACCGGGGCCAACGTCCTGACTTTC	CASSFTGANVLTF
TRBV6-6	TRBJ2-3	-	TRBD2	TGTGCCAGCAGTTACATCGCGGGGGGGGCAGATACGCAGTATTTT	CASSYIAGGADTQYF
TRBV4-1	TRBJ2-1	-	-	TGCGCCAGCAGCCAAACCGGGACAAGCTTCAATGAGCAGTTCTTC	CASSQTGTSFNEQFF
TRBV3-1	TRBJ2-3	-	TRBD2	TGTGCCAGCAGCCAAACTCTGAGCGGGGGGGCCTTGGATACGCAGTATTTT	CASSQTLSGGALDTQYF
TRBV20-1	TRBJ2-6	-	-	TGCAGTGCCGGGGCTTCAGGCTCTGGGGCCAACGTCCTGACTTTC	CSAGASGSGANVLTF
TRBV27	TRBJ2-7	-	-	TGTGCCAGCAGCCCCGGACAGTCGTGGGGGGATATCTACGAGCAGTACTTC	CASSPGQSWGDIYEQYF
TRBV4-3	TRBJ2-1	-	TRBD2	TGCGCCAGCAGCCGAGGCTCTAGCGGGGAAGCCGTGCAGTTCTTC	CASSRGSSGEAVQFF
TRBV9	TRBJ2-3	-	-	TGTGCCAGCAGCGTAGAGGGGGTCCACCGCGATACGCAGTATTTT	CASSVEGVHRDTQYF
TRBV20-1	TRBJ2-1	few	-	TGCAGTGCTCCAGGGGCCGCCTACAATGAGCAGTTCTTC	CSAPGAAYNEQFF
TRBV20-1	TRBJ1-1	-	-	TGCAGTGCTAGAGAAACCTTGCTTAACACTGAAGCTTTCTTT	CSARETLLNTEAFF
TRBV28	TRBJ2-5	few	-	TGTGCCAGCAGTTTAAGGGCCCGAAGACAAGAGACCCAGTACTTC	CASSLRARRQETQYF
TRBV4-3	TRBJ2-1	-	TRBD2	TGCGCCAGCAGCCAAGATCAGGGTCGGGGGGACTACAATGAGCAGTTCTTC	CASSQDQGRGDYNEQFF
TRBV3-1	TRBJ2-1	-	TRBD2	TGTGCCAGCAGCAAACTAGCGGGGGGGCTTGAAAACATCAATGAGCAGTTCTTC	CASSKLAGGLENINEQFF
TRBV9	TRBJ2-5	-	TRBD2	TGTGCCAGCAGCGTCGGGACTAGCGGGGTGGCCGACCAAGAGACCCAGTACTTC	CASSVGTSGVADQETQYF
TRBV29-1	TRBJ1-2	few	-	TGCAGCGTTGAAGAAGGCGTATATGGCTACACCTTC	CSVEEGVYGYTF
TRBV7-6	TRBJ2-1	-	-	TGTGCCAGCAGCGCGGTTGGGGGTCAGTACAATGAGCAGTTCTTC	CASSAVGGQYNEQFF
TRBV21-1	TRBJ1-1	-	-	TGTGCCAGCAGCAAGCAGGGTCATTTGTTTATAGCTTTCTTT	CASSKQGHLFIAFF
TRBV5-1	TRBJ1-2	-	-	TGCGCCAGCAGCTTGGAAGTAGATTCTAACTATGGCTACACCTTC	CASSLEVDSNYGYTF
TRBV4-3	TRBJ2-3	few	-	TGCGCCAGCAGCCAAGAACTGGGGGATTCCTTCACAGATACGCAGTATTTT	CASSQELGDSFTDTQYF
TRBV4-1	TRBJ2-3	few	-	TGCGCCAGCAGCCAAGTTATAGATACGCAGTATTTT	CASSQVIDTQYF
TRBV4-1	TRBJ2-4	-	-	TGCGCCAGCAGCCAAGTAATGTCTGGGGATTCTACCCAGTACTTC	CASSQVMSGDSTQYF
TRBV18	TRBJ2-3	-	-	TGTGCCAGCTCACCCACGTCGGGGTTAAGCACAGATACGCAGTATTTT	CASSPTSGLSTDTQYF